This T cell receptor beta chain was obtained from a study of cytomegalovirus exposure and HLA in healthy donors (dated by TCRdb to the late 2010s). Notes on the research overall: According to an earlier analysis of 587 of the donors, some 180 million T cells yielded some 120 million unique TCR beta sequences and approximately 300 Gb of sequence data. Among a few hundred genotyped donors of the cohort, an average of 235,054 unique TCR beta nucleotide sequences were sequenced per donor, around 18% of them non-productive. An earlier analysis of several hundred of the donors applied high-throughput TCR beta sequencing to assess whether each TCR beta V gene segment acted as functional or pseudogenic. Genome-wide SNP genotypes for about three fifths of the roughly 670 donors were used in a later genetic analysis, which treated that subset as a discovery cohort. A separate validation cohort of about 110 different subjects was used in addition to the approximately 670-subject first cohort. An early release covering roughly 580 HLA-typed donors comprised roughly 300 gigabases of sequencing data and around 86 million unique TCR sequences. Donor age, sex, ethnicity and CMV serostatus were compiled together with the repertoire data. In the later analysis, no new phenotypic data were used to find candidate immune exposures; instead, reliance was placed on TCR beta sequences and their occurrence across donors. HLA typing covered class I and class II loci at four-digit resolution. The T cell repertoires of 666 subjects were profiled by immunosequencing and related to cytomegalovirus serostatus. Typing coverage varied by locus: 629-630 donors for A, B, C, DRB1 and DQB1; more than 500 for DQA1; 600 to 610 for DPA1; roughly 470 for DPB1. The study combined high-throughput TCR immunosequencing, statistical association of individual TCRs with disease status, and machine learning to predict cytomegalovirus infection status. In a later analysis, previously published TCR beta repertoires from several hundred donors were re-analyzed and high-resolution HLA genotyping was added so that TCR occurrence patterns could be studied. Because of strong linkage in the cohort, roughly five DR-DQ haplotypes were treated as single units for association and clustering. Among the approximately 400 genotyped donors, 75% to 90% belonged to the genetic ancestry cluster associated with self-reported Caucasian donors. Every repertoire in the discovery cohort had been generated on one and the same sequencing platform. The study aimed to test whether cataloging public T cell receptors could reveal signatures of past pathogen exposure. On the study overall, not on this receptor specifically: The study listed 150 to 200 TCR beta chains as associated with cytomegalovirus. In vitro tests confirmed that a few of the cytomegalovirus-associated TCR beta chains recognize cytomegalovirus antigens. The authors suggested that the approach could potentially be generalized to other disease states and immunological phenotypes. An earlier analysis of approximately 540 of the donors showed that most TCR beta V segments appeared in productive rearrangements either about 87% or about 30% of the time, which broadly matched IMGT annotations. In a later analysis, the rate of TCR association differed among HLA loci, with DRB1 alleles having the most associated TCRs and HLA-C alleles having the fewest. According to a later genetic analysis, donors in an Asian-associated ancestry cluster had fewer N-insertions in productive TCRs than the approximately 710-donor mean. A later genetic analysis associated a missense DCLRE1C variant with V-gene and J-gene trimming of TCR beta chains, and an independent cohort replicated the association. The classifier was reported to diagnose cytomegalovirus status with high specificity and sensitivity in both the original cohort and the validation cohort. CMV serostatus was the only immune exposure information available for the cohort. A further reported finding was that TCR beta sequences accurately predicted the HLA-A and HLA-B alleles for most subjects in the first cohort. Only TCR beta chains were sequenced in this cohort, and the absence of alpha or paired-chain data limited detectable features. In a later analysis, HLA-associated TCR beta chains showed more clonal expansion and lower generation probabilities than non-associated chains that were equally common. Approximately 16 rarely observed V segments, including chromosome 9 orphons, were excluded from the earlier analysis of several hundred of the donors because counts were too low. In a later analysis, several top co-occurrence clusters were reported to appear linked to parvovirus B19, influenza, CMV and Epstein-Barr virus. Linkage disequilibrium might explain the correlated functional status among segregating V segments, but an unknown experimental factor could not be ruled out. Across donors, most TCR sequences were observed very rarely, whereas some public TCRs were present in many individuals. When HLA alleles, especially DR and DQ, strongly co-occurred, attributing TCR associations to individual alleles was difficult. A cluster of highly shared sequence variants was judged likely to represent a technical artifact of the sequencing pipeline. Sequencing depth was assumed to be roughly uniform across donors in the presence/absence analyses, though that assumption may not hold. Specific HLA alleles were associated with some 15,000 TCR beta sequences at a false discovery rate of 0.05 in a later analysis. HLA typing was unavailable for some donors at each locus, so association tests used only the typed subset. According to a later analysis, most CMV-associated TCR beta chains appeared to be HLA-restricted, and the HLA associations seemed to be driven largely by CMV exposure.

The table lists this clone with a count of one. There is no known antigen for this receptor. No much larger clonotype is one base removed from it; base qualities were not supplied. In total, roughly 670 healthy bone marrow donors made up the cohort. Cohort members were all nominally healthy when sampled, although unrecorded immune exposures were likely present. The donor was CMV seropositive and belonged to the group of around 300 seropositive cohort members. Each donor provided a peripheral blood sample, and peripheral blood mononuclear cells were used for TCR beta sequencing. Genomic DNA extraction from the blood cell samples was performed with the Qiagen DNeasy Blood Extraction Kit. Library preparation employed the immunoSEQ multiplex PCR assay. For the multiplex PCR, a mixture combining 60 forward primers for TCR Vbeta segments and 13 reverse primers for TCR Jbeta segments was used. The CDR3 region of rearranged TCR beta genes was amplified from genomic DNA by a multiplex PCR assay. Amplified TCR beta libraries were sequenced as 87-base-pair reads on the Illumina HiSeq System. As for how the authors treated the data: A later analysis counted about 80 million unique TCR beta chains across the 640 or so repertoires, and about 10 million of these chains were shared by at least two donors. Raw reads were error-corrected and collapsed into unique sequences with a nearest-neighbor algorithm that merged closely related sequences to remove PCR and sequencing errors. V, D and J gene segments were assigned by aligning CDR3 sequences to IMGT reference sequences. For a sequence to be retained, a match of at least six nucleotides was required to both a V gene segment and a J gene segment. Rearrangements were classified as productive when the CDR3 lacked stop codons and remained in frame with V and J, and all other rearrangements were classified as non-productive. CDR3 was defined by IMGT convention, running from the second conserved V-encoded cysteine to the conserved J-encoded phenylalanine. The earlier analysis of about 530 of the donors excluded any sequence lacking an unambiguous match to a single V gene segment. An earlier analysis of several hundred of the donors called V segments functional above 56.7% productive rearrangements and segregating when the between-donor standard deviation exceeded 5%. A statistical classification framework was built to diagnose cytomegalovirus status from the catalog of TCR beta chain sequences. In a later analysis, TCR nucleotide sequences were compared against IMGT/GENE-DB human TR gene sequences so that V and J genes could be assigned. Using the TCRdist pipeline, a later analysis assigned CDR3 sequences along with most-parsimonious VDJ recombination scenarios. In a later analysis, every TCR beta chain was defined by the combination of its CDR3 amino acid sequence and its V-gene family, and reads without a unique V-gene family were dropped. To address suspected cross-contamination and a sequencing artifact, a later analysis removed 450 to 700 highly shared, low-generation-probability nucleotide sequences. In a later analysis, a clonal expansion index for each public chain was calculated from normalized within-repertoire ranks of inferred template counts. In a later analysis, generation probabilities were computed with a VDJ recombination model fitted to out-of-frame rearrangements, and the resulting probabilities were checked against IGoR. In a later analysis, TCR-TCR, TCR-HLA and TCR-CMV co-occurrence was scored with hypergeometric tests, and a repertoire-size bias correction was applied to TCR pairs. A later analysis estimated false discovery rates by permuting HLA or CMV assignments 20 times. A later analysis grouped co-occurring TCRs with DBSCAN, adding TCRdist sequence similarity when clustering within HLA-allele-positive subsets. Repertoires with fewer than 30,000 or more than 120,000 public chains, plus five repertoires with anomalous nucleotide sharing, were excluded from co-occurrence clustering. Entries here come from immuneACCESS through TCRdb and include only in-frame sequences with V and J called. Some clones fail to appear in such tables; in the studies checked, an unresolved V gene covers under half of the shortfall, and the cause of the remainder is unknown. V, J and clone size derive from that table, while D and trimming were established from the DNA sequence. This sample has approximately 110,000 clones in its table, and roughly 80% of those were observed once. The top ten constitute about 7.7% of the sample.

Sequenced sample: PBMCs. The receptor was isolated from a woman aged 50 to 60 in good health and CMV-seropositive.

The nucleotides read TGTGCCAGCAGCTCCAGGGAAGGGTATGGCTACACCTTC. It is translated as CASSSREGYGYTF. The receptor chain draws on TRBV11-3 and TRBJ1-2; a tentative D call is TRBD1 (5 bases match). CDR1 and CDR2, per the germline V gene, are SGHNT and YENEEA. The CDR3 holds 13 amino acids from the cysteine to the phenylalanine. Just the 39-base CDR3 DNA is kept, in frame starting at base 1. The junction shows trimming of 4 bases on V and 5 bases on J, plus 11 bases between the germline ends.